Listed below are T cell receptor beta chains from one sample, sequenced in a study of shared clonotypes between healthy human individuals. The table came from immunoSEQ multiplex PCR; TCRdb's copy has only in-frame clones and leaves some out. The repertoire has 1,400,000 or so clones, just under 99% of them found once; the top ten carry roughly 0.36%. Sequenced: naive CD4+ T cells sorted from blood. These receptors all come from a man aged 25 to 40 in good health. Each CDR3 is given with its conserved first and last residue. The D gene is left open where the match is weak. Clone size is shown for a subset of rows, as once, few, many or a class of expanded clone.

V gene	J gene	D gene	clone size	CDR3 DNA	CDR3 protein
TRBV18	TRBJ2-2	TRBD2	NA	TGTGCCAGCTCACTACCGAGCGGGAGGAACACCGGGGAGCTGTTTTTT	CASSLPSGRNTGELFF
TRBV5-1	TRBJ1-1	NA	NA	TGCGCCAGCAGCCACAGGGCAGAGAGAACTGAAGCTTTCTTT	CASSHRAERTEAFF
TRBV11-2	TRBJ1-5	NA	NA	TGTGCCAGCAGCTTATATTCAAGCAATAGCAATCAGCCCCAGCATTTT	CASSLYSSNSNQPQHF
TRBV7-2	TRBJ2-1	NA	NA	TGTGCCAGCAGCTCGAGGGGAAATGAGCAGTTCTTC	CASSSRGNEQFF
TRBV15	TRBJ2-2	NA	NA	TGTGCCACCAGCAGCGCCAGGGTTAACACCGGGGAGCTGTTTTTT	CATSSARVNTGELFF
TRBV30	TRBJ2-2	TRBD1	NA	TGTGCCTGGAGAAAACGGGACAGGGACACCGGGGAGCTGTTTTTT	CAWRKRDRDTGELFF
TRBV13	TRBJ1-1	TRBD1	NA	TGTGCCAGCAGCTTAGAGTTGGGACAGATGAACACTGAAGCTTTCTTT	CASSLELGQMNTEAFF
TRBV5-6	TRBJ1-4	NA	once	TGTGCCAGCAGCTACAGCTTTAATGAAAAACTGTTTTTT	CASSYSFNEKLFF
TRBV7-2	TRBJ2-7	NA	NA	TGTGCCAGCAGCTTAGACAGGACGGTCTACGAGCAGTACTTC	CASSLDRTVYEQYF
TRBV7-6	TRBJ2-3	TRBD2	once	TGTGCCAGCAGCTTACTTGCTAGCGGGGGCTCAGATACGCAGTATTTT	CASSLLASGGSDTQYF
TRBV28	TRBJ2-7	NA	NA	TGTGCCAGCACCCCTACTCGGCAGGTCGGCTACGAGCAGTACTTC	CASTPTRQVGYEQYF
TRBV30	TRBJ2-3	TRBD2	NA	TGTGCCTGGAGTAGGACTAGCGGCACAGATACGCAGTATTTT	CAWSRTSGTDTQYF
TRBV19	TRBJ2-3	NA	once	TGTGCCAGTACAGGGAGCACAGATACGCAGTATTTT	CASTGSTDTQYF
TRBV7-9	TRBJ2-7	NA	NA	TGTGCCAGCAGCTTTAACAGGGTCCCCTACGAGCAGTACTTC	CASSFNRVPYEQYF
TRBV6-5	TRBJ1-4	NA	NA	TGTGCCAGCAGACTCGGGCGGGGACGAGATGAAAAACTGTTTTTT	CASRLGRGRDEKLFF
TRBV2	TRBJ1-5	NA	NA	TGTGCCAGCACCAGGGACATCGGCAATCAGCCCCAGCATTTT	CASTRDIGNQPQHF
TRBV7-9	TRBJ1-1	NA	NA	TGTGCCAGCAGCTTCACTAGAGGGGCCGATGAAGCTTTCTTT	CASSFTRGADEAFF
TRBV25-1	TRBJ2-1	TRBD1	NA	TGTGCCAGCAGTGAGCCAGGGACAGTAGGGTACAATGAGCAGTTCTTC	CASSEPGTVGYNEQFF
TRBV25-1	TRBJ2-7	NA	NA	TGTGCCAGCAGTGGAAATCAGCGGGCGGACGAGCAGTACTTC	CASSGNQRADEQYF
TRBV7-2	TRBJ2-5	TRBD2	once	TGTGCCAGCAGAGCCCACAGCGGGAGTAGGGAGACCCAGTACTTC	CASRAHSGSRETQYF
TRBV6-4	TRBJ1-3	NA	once	TGTGCCAGCATACAATCTCCTCTCGGTTCTGGAAACACCATATATTTT	CASIQSPLGSGNTIYF
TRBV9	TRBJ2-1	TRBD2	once	TGTGCCAGCAGCGTAGCTGGGGCGGGAGTACTGGATGAGCAGTTCTTC	CASSVAGAGVLDEQFF
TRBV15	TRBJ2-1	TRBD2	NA	TGTGCCACCAGCAGAGATCTAGCGGGGAGCTCCTACAATGAGCAGTTCTTC	CATSRDLAGSSYNEQFF
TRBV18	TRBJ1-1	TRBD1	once	TGTGCCAGCTCACCAGGGACAGGGGTTGCTTTTGAAGCTTTCTTT	CASSPGTGVAFEAFF
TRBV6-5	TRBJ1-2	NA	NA	TGTGCCACCGGGACACACCCTGGAGGTGGCTACACCTTC	CATGTHPGGGYTF
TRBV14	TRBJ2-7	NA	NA	TGTGCCAGCAGCCCTTGGTCCGGGACAATCTCCTACGAGCAGTACTTC	CASSPWSGTISYEQYF
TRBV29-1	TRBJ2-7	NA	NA	TGCAGCGTAGACATTTCCTACGAGCAGTACTTC	CSVDISYEQYF
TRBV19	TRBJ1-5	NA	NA	TGTGCCAGTAGTACCTTAGCAAGTTGGGGCAATCAGCCCCAGCATTTT	CASSTLASWGNQPQHF
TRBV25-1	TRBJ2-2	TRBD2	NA	TGTGCCAGCAGCGCAAGGACTAGCGGGAGTTGGCCCGGGGAGCTGTTTTTT	CASSARTSGSWPGELFF
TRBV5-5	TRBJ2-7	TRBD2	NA	TGTGCCAGCAGCCTTCCCGGAGCGGGAGGCTTAGGGGAGCAGTACTTC	CASSLPGAGGLGEQYF
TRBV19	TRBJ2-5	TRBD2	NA	TGTGCCAGTAGTTTAGGACTAGCGGGAGTTCAAGAGACCCAGTACTTC	CASSLGLAGVQETQYF
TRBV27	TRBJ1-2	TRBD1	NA	TGTGCCAGCAGTTCTCCGGGACAGCAAAACTATGGCTACACCTTC	CASSSPGQQNYGYTF
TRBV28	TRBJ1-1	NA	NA	TGTGCCACCGGGGGGGGGCTGAACACTGAAGCTTTCTTT	CATGGGLNTEAFF
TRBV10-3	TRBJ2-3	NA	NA	TGTGCCATCCAACAGGGGTGGACTAGACCCACAGATACGCAGTATTTT	CAIQQGWTRPTDTQYF
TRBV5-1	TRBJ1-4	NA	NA	TGCGCCAGCAGCGCACGGGGGGAGGCTAATGAAAAACTGTTTTTT	CASSARGEANEKLFF
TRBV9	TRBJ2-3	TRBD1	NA	TGTGCCAGCAGCAGAGAAGGGACAGGGGGCGCCCAGAGAGCACATTGGGATACGCAGTATTTT	CASSREGTGGAQRAHWDTQYF
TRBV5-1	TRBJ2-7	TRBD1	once	TGCGCCAGCAGCCCTTCTGGAGGACAGGGGGCGGGGGAGCAGTACTTC	CASSPSGGQGAGEQYF
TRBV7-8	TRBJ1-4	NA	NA	TGTGCCAGCAGCCTGGGGACGGTTATAAATGAAAAACTGTTTTTT	CASSLGTVINEKLFF
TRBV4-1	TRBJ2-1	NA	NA	TGCGCCAGCAGCTATAGCGGAAACTCCTACAATGAGCAGTTCTTC	CASSYSGNSYNEQFF
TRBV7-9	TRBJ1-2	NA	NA	TGTGCCAGCAGCTTTAACGTGGGACGTAACCAAATCTATGGCTACACCTTC	CASSFNVGRNQIYGYTF
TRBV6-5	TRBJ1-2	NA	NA	TGTGCCAGCAGGTTCAACGGGGGTGACTATGGCTACACCTTC	CASRFNGGDYGYTF
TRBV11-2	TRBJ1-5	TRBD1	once	TGTGCCAGCAGCCAGGACAGGGTGAATCAGCCCCAGCATTTT	CASSQDRVNQPQHF
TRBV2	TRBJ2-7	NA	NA	TGTGCCAGCACCCAGGAGGGGGGCTCCTACGAGCAGTACTTC	CASTQEGGSYEQYF
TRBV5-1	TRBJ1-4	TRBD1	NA	TGCGCCAGCAGCTTGGGAGGTCAGGGGGCAACTAATGAAAAACTGTTTTTT	CASSLGGQGATNEKLFF
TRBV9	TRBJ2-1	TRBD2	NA	TGTGCCAGCAGCGTAGATTCTGGACTAGAGACCAATGAGCAGTTCTTC	CASSVDSGLETNEQFF
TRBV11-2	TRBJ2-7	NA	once	TGTGCCAGCAGCTTAACGACGGGAGTTCTCTACGAGCAGTACTTC	CASSLTTGVLYEQYF
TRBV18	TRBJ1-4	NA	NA	TGTGCCAGCTCACCAGTGACAGCTCCAACTAATGAAAAACTGTTTTTT	CASSPVTAPTNEKLFF
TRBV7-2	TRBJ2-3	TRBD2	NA	TGTGCCAGCAGCTTAGGTCTAGCGGGAGGTTCAGATACGCAGTATTTT	CASSLGLAGGSDTQYF
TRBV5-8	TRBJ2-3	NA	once	TGTGCCAGCAGCTCGATGACTAGGGCTGCTACGCAGTATTTT	CASSSMTRAATQYF
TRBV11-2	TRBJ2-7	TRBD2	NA	TGTGCCAGCAGCTTAGATAGGACTAGCACCTACGAGCAGTACTTC	CASSLDRTSTYEQYF
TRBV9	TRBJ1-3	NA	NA	TGTGCCAGCAGCGGACAGGCTGCTGGAAACACCATATATTTT	CASSGQAAGNTIYF
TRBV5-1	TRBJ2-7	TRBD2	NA	TGCGCCAGCAGCTTATCAGCGGGGGGTCTCACCTACGAGCAGTACTTC	CASSLSAGGLTYEQYF
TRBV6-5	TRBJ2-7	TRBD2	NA	TGTGCCAGCAGCCTTTTAGCGGGAGGGCCTTTCGAGCAGTACTTC	CASSLLAGGPFEQYF